The 31 T cell receptor beta chains given below trace back to one sample, sequenced in a study of blood T cell repertoires in COVID-19. The assay was immunoSEQ multiplex PCR, and TCRdb's table has in-frame clones only and misses some. The sample has roughly 150,000 clones, 65% to 90% seen once. Sample: peripheral blood. All receptors come from a woman aged 50 to 65 in a cohort sampled during active or convalescent COVID-19.

This clone was counted a few times. The genes are TRBV3-1 (or the pseudogene TRBV3-2) and TRBJ2-7; D perhaps matches TRBD1 (6 bases). The germline gives CDR1 LGHDT, CDR2 YNNKEL (reference sequence). V lost 0 bases and J lost 13, with 19 bases in between. CDR3 size: 14 residues. This chain's CDR3 is CASSQDLGTQTVYF. CDR3 sequence (DNA): TGTGCCAGCAGCCAAGATTTGGGGACACAAACTGTCTACTTC.

The chain recombines TRBV19 with TRBJ2-3; D is ambiguous. This CDR3 region has 15 residues. V lost 4 bases and J 1 base, leaving 12 bases between the germline ends. The V gene's germline CDR1 is LNHDA and CDR2 SQIVND (reference sequence). CDR3 in DNA: TGTGCCAGTAGTAATTCACATTCCCGCACAGATACGCAGTATTTT. Its protein is CASSNSHSRTDTQYF.

The J gene is TRBJ2-5, the V gene TRBV7-2, with TRBD1 identical over 7 bases. With 5 bases clipped from V and 5 bases from J, the junction kept 2 bases outside the gene matches. This CDR3 is built from 12 residues. Germline CDR1 SGHTA, CDR2 FQGNSA. For the CDR3, the DNA is TGTGCCAGCAGCGACAGGGTTGAGACCCAGTACTTC. This gives the protein CASSDRVETQYF.

The rearrangement links TRBV30 to TRBJ1-1; tentative D call: TRBD1 (6 bases). Between the trimmed V and J ends, which lost 0 bases and 2 bases, there was a span of 19 bases. This CDR3 region has 17 residues. CDR1 and CDR2 from the germline V gene are GTSNPN and SVGIG (reference sequence). The chain's CDR3 is CAWSVPPGQRANTEAFF. The DNA of the CDR3 is TGTGCCTGGAGTGTACCTCCGGGACAACGGGCCAACACTGAAGCTTTCTTT. The variable domain in full, completed from reference TRBV30 and TRBJ1-1, reads SQTIHQWPATLVQPVGSPLSLECTVEGTSNPNLYWYRQAAGRGLQLLFYSVGIGQISSEVPQNLSASRPQDRQFILSSKKLLLSDSGFYLCAWSVPPGQRANTEAFFGQGTRLTVV.

The CDR3 protein is CASSEATGVSGNTIYF. DNA for the CDR3: TGTGCCAGCAGTGAAGCTACGGGGGTATCTGGAAACACCATATATTTT. The V call is TRBV6-1, the J call TRBJ1-3, with D maybe TRBD1 (5 bases). The CDR3 contains 16 residues. CDR1 is MNHNS and CDR2 is SASEGT in the germline V gene. V was shortened by 0 bases and J by 1 base, with 10 bases between the two germline ends.

This chain uses TRBV27 with TRBJ1-3; tentatively, D is TRBD1 (6 bases). The CDR3 sequence is 15 residues long. The germline V and J ends were trimmed by 6 bases and 0 bases, with 12 bases remaining between them. CDR1 MNHEY and CDR2 SMNVEV come from the germline V gene (reference sequence). CDR3 region: CASSRTVVSGNTIYF. In DNA form, the CDR3 reads TGTGCCAGCAGCCGGACAGTTGTCTCTGGAAACACCATATATTTT.

The J gene is TRBJ2-1, the V gene TRBV4-1, with a weak D call TRBD1 (6 bases). Germline V CDR1 and CDR2: MGHRA, YSYEKL. The CDR3 has 17 residues. V was trimmed by 1 base and J by 1 base, leaving 14 bases between them. The CDR3 nucleotides are TGCGCCAGCAGCCAAGTCCCCGGGACACGGTCCTACAATGAGCAGTTCTTC. Encoded protein: CASSQVPGTRSYNEQFF.

In nucleotides, the CDR3 is TGTGCCATCAGGGGACAAATAATTCAGAACACTGAAGCTTTCTTT. Its protein is CAIRGQIIQNTEAFF. The rearrangement joins TRBV10-3 to TRBJ1-1; maybe TRBD1 (6 bases). Trimming stripped 6 bases from V and 1 base from J, with 15 bases between. The CDR3 has 15 residues. Germline V gene sequence: CDR1 ENHRY, CDR2 SYGVKD.

This chain uses TRBV7-2 with TRBJ2-7, with D hard to call. Germline V gene data show CDR1 as SGHTA and CDR2 as FQGNSA. The CDR3 sequence is 13 residues long. V was cut by 0 bases and J by 3 bases, with 6 bases left in between. This CDR3 is CASSLASSYEQYF. The CDR3, as DNA: TGTGCCAGCAGCTTAGCTTCGAGCTACGAGCAGTACTTC.

This clone is a singleton in its sample. This chain links TRBV30 with TRBJ1-5; D is unclear. The CDR3 spans 13 residues. Trimming shortened V by 2 bases and J by 5 bases, and 10 bases separated the two germline ends. CDR1 is GTSNPN, CDR2 SVGIG, per germline (reference sequence). The CDR3 loop reads CAWSLGEDQPQHF. CDR3 coding DNA: TGTGCCTGGAGTTTGGGAGAGGATCAGCCCCAGCATTTT.

The CDR3 sequence: CASSALANPVYNEQFF. CDR3 bases: TGTGCCAGCAGCGCTCTAGCGAACCCGGTCTACAATGAGCAGTTCTTC. The chain is built from TRBV13 and TRBJ2-1, with a tentative D call TRBD2 (6 bases). Trimming removed 5 bases from V and 3 bases from J, with 17 bases in between. Germline V gene lookup returns CDR1 PRHDT and CDR2 FYEKMQ (reference sequence). The CDR3 length is 16 residues.

The chain recombines TRBV6-5 with TRBJ2-3; D ambiguous. V lost 5 bases and J lost 2, with 11 bases in between. The CDR3 has 14 residues. Germline CDR1 MNHEY, CDR2 SVGAGI. CDR3 amino acids: CASSQQPNTDTQYF. In DNA form, the CDR3 reads TGTGCCAGCAGTCAACAGCCAAACACAGATACGCAGTATTTT.

Only a few counts were recorded for this clone. This chain joins TRBV10-1 and TRBJ2-2; 8 bases match TRBD1. Germline V gene lookup returns CDR1 WNHNN and CDR2 SYGVQD (reference sequence). After removal of 4 bases from V and 1 base from J, the junction contained 2 bases not matched to a gene. The CDR3 extends over 15 amino acids. This CDR3 reads CASSVGTGNTGELFF. In nucleotides, the CDR3 is TGCGCCAGCAGTGTCGGGACAGGGAACACCGGGGAGCTGTTTTTT.

The chain is built from TRBV4-3 and TRBJ2-1; 10 bases agree with TRBD2. In germline, CDR1 is LGHNA, CDR2 YSLEER. CDR3 length equals 16 residues. V shed 1 base and J 4 bases; nucleotides not matched to a gene: 4. This chain's CDR3 is CASSQASGGSYNEQFF. As DNA, the CDR3 is TGCGCCAGCAGCCAAGCTAGCGGGGGATCGTACAATGAGCAGTTCTTC.

There are many counts of this clone. This sequence joins TRBV7-8 and TRBJ1-1, with TRBD1 matching over 8 bases. The length of the CDR3 is 15 residues. CDR1 SGHVS and CDR2 FQNEAQ come from the germline V gene. V lost 0 bases, J lost 4 bases, and 4 bases stayed unmatched. This CDR3 is CASSLADRGSTEAFF. CDR3 coding DNA: TGTGCCAGCAGCTTAGCAGACAGGGGAAGCACTGAAGCTTTCTTT.

J is TRBJ1-5 and V is TRBV19, with D tentatively TRBD1 (5 bases). Per germline, CDR1 LNHDA and CDR2 SQIVND (reference sequence). CDR3 length equals 14 residues. V was clipped by 10 bases and J by 6 bases, with 19 bases between them. CDR3 in amino acids: CATQTPQGSQPQHF. DNA of the CDR3: TGTGCCACCCAGACCCCCCAGGGTTCTCAGCCCCAGCATTTT.

The chain joins TRBV10-3 to TRBJ2-1, with 11 bases identical to TRBD2. After removal of 8 bases from V and 1 base from J, the junction contained 16 bases not matched to a gene. Germline loops: CDR1 ENHRY, CDR2 SYGVKD. This CDR3 comprises 19 residues. This CDR3 is CAILPASGGPTGSYNEQFF. The CDR3 nucleotides read TGTGCCATCCTCCCGGCTAGCGGGGGGCCTACGGGTTCCTACAATGAGCAGTTCTTC.

This clone is a singleton in its sample. The chain employs TRBV3-1 (or the pseudogene TRBV3-2) and TRBJ1-2, with 9 bases fitting TRBD1. From germline, CDR1 is LGHDT and CDR2 YNNKEL (reference sequence). J lost 7 bases, V lost 4 bases, and 7 bases had no gene match. CDR3 size: 14 residues. The CDR3 is CASSPTGTGSGYTF. The CDR3 nucleotides read TGTGCCAGCAGCCCAACCGGGACAGGGTCTGGCTACACCTTC.

This clone was observed a few times. The chain carries TRBV6-2 or TRBV6-3 and TRBJ1-1, with 8 bases lining up with TRBD1. V trimming: 4 bases; J trimming: 2 bases; junction bases outside the gene matches: 9. Germline CDR1 is MNHEY and CDR2 is SVGEGT. There are 16 residues in the CDR3. This chain's CDR3 is CASSSWDRPTNTEAFF. CDR3 DNA: TGTGCCAGCAGTTCCTGGGACAGGCCAACCAACACTGAAGCTTTCTTT.

V usage is TRBV3-1 (or the pseudogene TRBV3-2) and J usage is TRBJ1-4; possibly TRBD1 for D (6 bases). Germline values: CDR1 LGHDT, CDR2 YNNKEL (reference sequence). There are 14 residues in the CDR3. The ends were cut back, 3 bases at V and 6 bases at J, with 11 bases in the middle. The chain's CDR3 is CASSHGQKYEKLFF. The CDR3 bases are TGTGCCAGCAGCCACGGACAGAAATATGAAAAACTGTTTTTT.

CDR3 protein: CASSLPSGSSYEQYF. For the CDR3, the DNA is TGTGCCAGCAGCTTGCCCAGCGGGAGCTCCTACGAGCAGTACTTC. The rearrangement joins TRBV5-5 to TRBJ2-7; 8 bases match TRBD2. J lost 0 bases, V lost 1 base, and 3 bases had no gene match. This CDR3 is built from 15 residues. Germline CDR1 reads SGHKS; CDR2 reads YYEKEE (reference sequence).

The chain joins TRBV3-1 (or the pseudogene TRBV3-2) to TRBJ2-1; D is perhaps TRBD2 (6 bases). Germline lookup yields CDR1 LGHDT and CDR2 YNNKEL (reference sequence). This CDR3 has 17 amino acids. The V end lost 0 bases, the J end lost 2 bases, and 14 bases lay between the germline ends. CDR3 residues: CASSQDLGGSTYNEQFF. The CDR3 nucleotides are TGTGCCAGCAGCCAAGATCTCGGGGGAAGCACCTACAATGAGCAGTTCTTC.

The chain employs TRBV4-1 and TRBJ2-6; 7 nucleotides line up with TRBD1. Trimming at V came to 6 bases and at J to 0 bases, leaving 8 bases not matched to a gene. Looked up from germline, CDR1 is MGHRA and CDR2 is YSYEKL. The CDR3 sequence is 17 residues long. CDR3 loop: CASSYRGPSSGANVLTF. CDR3 DNA sequence: TGCGCCAGCAGTTACAGGGGCCCGAGCTCTGGGGCCAACGTCCTGACTTTC.

The sample holds a few counts of this clone. The V call is TRBV12-2, the J call TRBJ2-7; TRBD1, the table's D call, was not compared with the DNA. TRBV12-2 is a documented pseudogene. The CDR3 totals 13 residues. CDR3 residues: CASRLAAVYEQYF. Here the CDR3 DNA reads TGTGCAAGTCGCTTAGCGGCAGTCTACGAGCAGTACTTC.

CDR3 amino acids: CASSLITRGNEQFF. CDR3 bases: TGTGCCAGCAGCTTAATAACGCGGGGCAATGAGCAGTTCTTC. The chain carries TRBV7-9 and TRBJ2-1; TRBD2 is a possible D gene (6 bases). Germline CDR1 reads SEHNR; CDR2 reads FQNEAQ (reference sequence). The CDR3 runs to 14 residues. Trimming took off 2 bases at V and 6 bases at J, with 11 bases between the two ends.

This chain joins TRBV6-2 or TRBV6-3 and TRBJ1-5; no clear D. The V end lost 2 bases, the J end lost 0 bases, and 8 bases lay between the germline ends. The CDR3 has 15 amino acids. Germline-derived CDR1 and CDR2 are MNHEY and SVGEGT. The CDR3 protein is CASSYRTYSNQPQHF. The CDR3 bases are TGTGCCAGCAGTTACCGTACCTATAGCAATCAGCCCCAGCATTTT.

V is TRBV4-1 and J is TRBJ2-1; 10 bases map to TRBD1. The length of the CDR3 is 15 residues. V was clipped by 6 bases and J by 3 bases; unmatched bases: 5. The germline V gene has CDR1 MGHRA and CDR2 YSYEKL. CDR3 sequence reads: CASRLGQGDYNEQFF. The CDR3 DNA reads TGCGCCAGCAGACTCGGACAGGGGGACTACAATGAGCAGTTCTTC.

V gene TRBV7-2 combines with J gene TRBJ2-7, with 10 bases fitting TRBD2. The CDR3 loop spans 15 amino acids. CDR1 is SGHTA, CDR2 FQGNSA, per germline. J was trimmed by 2 bases and V by 2 bases; bases with no gene match: 3. This CDR3 reads CASSLLAGVTYEQYF. The CDR3 nucleotides are TGTGCCAGCAGCTTACTAGCGGGGGTTACCTACGAGCAGTACTTC. Based on the CDR3 plus reference TRBV7-2 and TRBJ2-7, the full variable domain is GAGVSQSPSNKVTEKGKDVELRCDPISGHTALYWYRQSLGQGLEFLIYFQGNSAPDKSGLPSDRFSAERTGGSVSTLTIQRTQQEDSAVYLCASSLLAGVTYEQYFGPGTRLTVT.

The chain employs TRBV10-3 and TRBJ1-1; perhaps TRBD1 as D (6 bases). Trimming took off 2 bases at V and 0 bases at J, with 10 bases between the two ends. CDR3 length: 15 residues. Germline V gene sequence: CDR1 ENHRY, CDR2 SYGVKD. The CDR3 loop is CAISETGTMNTEAFF. The CDR3 DNA is TGTGCCATCAGTGAGACAGGGACTATGAACACTGAAGCTTTCTTT.

This chain joins TRBV4-2 and TRBJ2-7; 11 bases map to TRBD2. With 0 bases clipped from V and 3 bases from J, the junction kept 1 base outside the gene matches. The CDR3 has 15 residues. The germline V gene has CDR1 LGHNA and CDR2 YNFKEQ. DNA of the CDR3: TGTGCCAGCAGCCAAGATCTAGCGGGGGGCTACGAGCAGTACTTC. It encodes CASSQDLAGGYEQYF.

J is TRBJ2-3 and V is TRBV11-2; TRBD2 aligns across 8 bases. Germline V lookup: CDR1 SGHAT, CDR2 FQNNGV. The V segment lost 4 bases and the J segment 7 bases; nucleotides outside the gene matches: 16. The CDR3 contains 17 residues. CDR3 coding DNA: TGTGCCAGCAGCTCCCACTTACTAGCGGCCCTTTATTATACGCAGTATTTT. The encoded protein is CASSSHLLAALYYTQYF.